This T cell receptor (beta chain) was observed in a study of control samples from healthy donors and cancer patients (dated by TCRdb to the early 2020s). On this clone: The antigen it binds to is not known. Nothing much larger sits one base from this clone, and base qualities are not available.

Via the germline V gene (reference sequence), CDR1 is DFQATT and CDR2 SNEGSKA. The CDR3 covers 14 residues, taking in both the cysteine and the phenylalanine. Only CDR3 DNA remains: 42 bases, in frame from the first base. V and J are truncated by 3 bases and 6 bases respectively, leaving an intervening sequence of 15 bases. Preparation of the library involved the immunoSEQ multiplex PCR assay. TCRdb mirrors the immuneACCESS table, restricted to in-frame sequences. Some clones are absent from its copies; in checked studies, under half trace to an unresolved V gene, and the reason for the others is unknown. Counted in this sample were 170,000 or so clones; more than 85% of them appeared once. About 2% of the sample rests with the top ten.

The sequenced sample consisted of blood. The chain is made from TRBV20-1 and TRBJ2-1, with an unclear D gene assignment. The TCR was taken from a woman between 40 and 50 years old in good health. The CDR3 protein: CSASRALQGNEQFF. At the DNA level, the sequence is TGCAGTGCTAGTCGGGCCCTCCAAGGCAATGAGCAGTTCTTC.